This T cell receptor beta chain derives from a study of T-cell memory formation after mild COVID-19. This clonotype was counted a few times. TCRdb itself ran the 5' RACE reads through MiXCR, one entry per CDR3 protein. Of 250,000 to 300,000 distinct CDR3 sequences in the sample, 15% to 20% are singletons; the top ten hold 22%. The CDR3 sequence is 15 residues long. The ends were cut back, 5 bases at V and 4 bases at J, with 16 bases in the middle. Germline assignment: CDR1 SGHRS and CDR2 YFSETQ. This receptor was obtained from a man aged 18 to 29 who had mild COVID-19 (a few samples of this study predate the infection). Cell type and time point are not known. The sequenced material came from PBMCs or a T cell subset sorted from them (not recorded which). This rearrangement joins TRBV5-1 to TRBJ2-1; D possibly corresponds to TRBD2 (6 bases). CDR3 residues: CASRPGSGTYNEQFF. As DNA, the CDR3 is TGCGCCAGCAGGCCCGGGAGCGGAACTTACAATGAGCAGTTCTTC.